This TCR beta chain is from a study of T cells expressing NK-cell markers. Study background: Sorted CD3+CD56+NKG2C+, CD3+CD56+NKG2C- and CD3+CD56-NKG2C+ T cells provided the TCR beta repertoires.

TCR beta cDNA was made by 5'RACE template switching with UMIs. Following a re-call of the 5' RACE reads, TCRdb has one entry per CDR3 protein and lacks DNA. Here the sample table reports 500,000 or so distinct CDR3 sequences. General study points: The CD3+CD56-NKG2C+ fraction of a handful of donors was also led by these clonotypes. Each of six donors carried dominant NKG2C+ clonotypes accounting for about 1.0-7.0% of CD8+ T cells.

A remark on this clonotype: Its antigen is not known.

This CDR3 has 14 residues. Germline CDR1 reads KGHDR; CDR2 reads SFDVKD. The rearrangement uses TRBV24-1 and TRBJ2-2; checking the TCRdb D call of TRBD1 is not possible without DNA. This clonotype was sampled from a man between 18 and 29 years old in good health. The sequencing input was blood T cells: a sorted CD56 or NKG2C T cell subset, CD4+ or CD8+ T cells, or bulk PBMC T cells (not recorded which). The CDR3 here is CATQEAGGTGELFF.